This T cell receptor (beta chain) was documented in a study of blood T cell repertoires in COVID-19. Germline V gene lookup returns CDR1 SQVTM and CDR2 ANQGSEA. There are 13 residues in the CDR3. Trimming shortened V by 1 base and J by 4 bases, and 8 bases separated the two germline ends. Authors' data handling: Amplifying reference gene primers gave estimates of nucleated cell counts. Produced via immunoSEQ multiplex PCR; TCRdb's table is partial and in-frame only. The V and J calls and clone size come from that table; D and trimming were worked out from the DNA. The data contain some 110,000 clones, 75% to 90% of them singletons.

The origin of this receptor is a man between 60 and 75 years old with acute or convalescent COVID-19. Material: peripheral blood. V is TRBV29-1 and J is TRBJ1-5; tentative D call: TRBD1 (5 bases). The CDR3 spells CSVEGGANQPQHF. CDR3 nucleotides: TGCAGCGTTGAAGGTGGGGCGAATCAGCCCCAGCATTTT.